This TCR beta chain was retrieved from a study of T cells after yellow fever vaccination. Study results and limitations: Researchers noted that a small share of clonotypes showed up in both CD4 and CD8 compartments. Clones that expanded after primary vaccination mostly reappeared after the booster (around 96% CD4, approximately 87% CD8).

This clonotype has more than one count but fewer than ten. The antigen is unknown. The CDR3 runs 13 residues. Between the trimmed V and J ends, which lost 3 bases and 3 bases, there was a span of 8 bases. Per the germline V gene, CDR1 is SGHTA and CDR2 is FQGNSA. TCRdb used MiXCR to reprocess the 5' RACE reads, holding one entry per CDR3 protein. The sample holds fewer than 450,000 distinct CDR3 sequences, approximately 10% seen once. The rearrangement joins TRBV7-2 to TRBJ1-2; D is unresolved. The receptor was derived from a man aged 18 to 30 who received the YFV17D yellow fever vaccine. The input for sequencing was PBMCs, taken on the day of the first yellow fever vaccination. The DNA of the CDR3 is TGTGCCAGCAGCTTGGGGTTTTACTATGGCTACACCTTC. Amino acids: CASSLGFYYGYTF.